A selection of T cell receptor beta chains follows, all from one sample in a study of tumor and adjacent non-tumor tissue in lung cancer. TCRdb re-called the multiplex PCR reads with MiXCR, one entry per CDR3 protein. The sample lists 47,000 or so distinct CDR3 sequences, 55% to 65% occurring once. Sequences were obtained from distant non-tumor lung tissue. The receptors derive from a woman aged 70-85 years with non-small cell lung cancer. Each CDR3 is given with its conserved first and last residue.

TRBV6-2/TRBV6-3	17	CVSSSRTSGRARETQYF
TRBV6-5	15	CASSIERGRGRPQHF
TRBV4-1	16	CSSSHTWTSGSYEQYF
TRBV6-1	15	CISRDNRGRGDTQYF
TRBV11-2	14	CASSGGPSFAEALF
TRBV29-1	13	CSVEYTNYNEQFF
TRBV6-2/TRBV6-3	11	CASSKGYEQFF
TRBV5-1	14	CAGSLGQGNYGYTF
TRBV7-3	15	CASSLTSGINNEQFF
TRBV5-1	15	CASSLVPQGGTEAFF
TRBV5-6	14	CASSLDGAENTQYF
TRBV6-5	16	CASSRTAGEGNSPLHF
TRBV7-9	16	CASSLMPGQGDNEQFF
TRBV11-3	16	CASSTSGQVYTGELFF
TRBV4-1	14	CASSQTGEGDERYF
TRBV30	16	CAWMGALAGGRETQYF
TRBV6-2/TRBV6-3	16	CASSSHRGGGYNEQFF
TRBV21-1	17	CTSSKGLTGTVQVTQYF
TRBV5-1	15	CASSLRPTNTGKLFF
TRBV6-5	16	CTSSYQTVTGHYGYTF
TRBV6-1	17	CASSEAASGSPYNEQFF
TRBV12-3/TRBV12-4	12	CASSAVNEKLFF
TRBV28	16	CAGSSATGGRGDIQYF
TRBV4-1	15	CVSNQPGRTSYGHTF
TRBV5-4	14	CASSAKEGGDTQYF
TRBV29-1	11	CSVGPGYEQFF
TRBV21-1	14	CASSKSSGDKGYTF
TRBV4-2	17	CASSQDSCAWITGELFF
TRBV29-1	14	CGGSMGGGTDTQYF
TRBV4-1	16	CTSSPRASGSNNEQFF
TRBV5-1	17	CASLLSRDRGGRNGYTF
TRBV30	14	CAWNWDRGPYEQYF
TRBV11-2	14	CASSRGTGGFGYTF
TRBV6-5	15	CASSYSRTGRETQYF
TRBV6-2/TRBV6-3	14	CASSFGGVTDTQYF
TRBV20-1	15	CSARDQREAGDTQYF
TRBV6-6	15	CASTIGTGGTDTQHF
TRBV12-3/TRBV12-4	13	CASSTHSGFEQYF
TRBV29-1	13	CSVELLTGETQCF
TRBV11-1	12	CASSPDRVGQFF
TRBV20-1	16	CSARGSGQNSGITIYF
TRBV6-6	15	CASGYGLPRFYEQYF
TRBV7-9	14	CASSQGGGNNEQFF
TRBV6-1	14	CASNGLRNPGELFF
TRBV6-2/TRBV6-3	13	CASRMDSHQPQHF
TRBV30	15	CAWSGDSISGNTIYF
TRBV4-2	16	CASSQYWAANTGELFF
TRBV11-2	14	CASSLSVVGGEAFF
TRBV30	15	CAWSVWRTSGHEQYF
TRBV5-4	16	CASNLIVRLVGDTQYF
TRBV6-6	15	CASSPRTVYNNDQFF
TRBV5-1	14	CASSLGRYNSEAFF
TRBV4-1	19	CASSHPGPAGGPRQETQYF